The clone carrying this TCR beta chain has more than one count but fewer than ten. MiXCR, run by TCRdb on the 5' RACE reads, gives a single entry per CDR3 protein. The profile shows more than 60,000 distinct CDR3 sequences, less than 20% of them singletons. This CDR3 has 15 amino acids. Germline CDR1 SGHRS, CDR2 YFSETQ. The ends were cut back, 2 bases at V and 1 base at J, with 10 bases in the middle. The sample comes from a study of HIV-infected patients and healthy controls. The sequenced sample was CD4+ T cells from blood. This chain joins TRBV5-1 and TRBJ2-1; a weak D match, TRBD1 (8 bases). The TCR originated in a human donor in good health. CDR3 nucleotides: TGCGCCAGCAGCTTACAGGGGGGGTCCTACAATGAGCAGTTCTTC. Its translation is CASSLQGGSYNEQFF. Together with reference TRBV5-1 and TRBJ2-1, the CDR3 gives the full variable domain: KAGVTQTPRYLIKTRGQQVTLSCSPISGHRSVSWYQQTPGQGLQFLFEYFSETQRNKGNFPGRFSGRQFSNSRSEMNVSTLELGDSALYLCASSLQGGSYNEQFFGPGTRLTVL.